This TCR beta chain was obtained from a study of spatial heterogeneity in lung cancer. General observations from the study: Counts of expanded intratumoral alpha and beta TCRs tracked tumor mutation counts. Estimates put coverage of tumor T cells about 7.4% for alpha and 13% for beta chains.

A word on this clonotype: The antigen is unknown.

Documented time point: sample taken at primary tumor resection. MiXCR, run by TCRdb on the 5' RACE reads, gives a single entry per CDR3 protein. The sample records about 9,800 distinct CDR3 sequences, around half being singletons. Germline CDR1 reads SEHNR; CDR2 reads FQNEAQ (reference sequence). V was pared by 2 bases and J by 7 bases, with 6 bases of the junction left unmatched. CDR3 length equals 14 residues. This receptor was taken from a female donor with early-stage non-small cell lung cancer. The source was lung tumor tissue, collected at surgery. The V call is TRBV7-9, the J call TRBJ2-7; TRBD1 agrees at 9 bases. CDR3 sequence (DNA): TGTGCCAGCAGCTTAAGGCCGACAGGGGGTGAGCAGTACTTC. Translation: CASSLRPTGGEQYF.